Presented here are 31 T cell receptor beta chains from one specimen sequenced in a study of human T cells and chemical hapten exposure. Time point described: patch test 1, 2 weeks after DPC sensitization. Treatment described: therapeutic diphenylcyclopropenone sensitization with weekly scalp DPC. TCRdb reanalysed the RACE reads using MiXCR and keeps one entry per CDR3 protein. The sample contains roughly 200,000 distinct CDR3 sequences, around 24% of which appear only once. The sequencing here drew on whole blood, taken in connection with sensitization to the hapten diphenylcyclopropenone (DPC). The receptors come from a woman between 50 and 59 years old with alopecia areata. Some clones in this sample may be carry-over from other donors' samples.

The chain couples TRBV29-1 to TRBJ2-7; 11 nucleotides match TRBD2. The CDR3 is made up of 12 amino acids. V dropped 7 bases and J dropped 6; count of bases not matched to a gene: 5. CDR1 SQVTM and CDR2 ANQGSEA come from the germline V gene. DNA of the CDR3: TGCAGCGGGTTACTAGCGGGAGTCGAGCAGTACTTC. The encoded protein is CSGLLAGVEQYF.

The rearrangement uses TRBV11-2 and TRBJ2-1; the D gene is possibly TRBD2 (6 bases). Trimming cost V 3 bases and J 9 bases, with 12 bases left between them. Germline-derived CDR1 and CDR2 are SGHAT and FQNNGV. The length of the CDR3 is 13 residues. CDR3 sequence reads: CASSFNGGSEQFF. The DNA of the CDR3 is TGTGCCAGCAGCTTCAATGGGGGGTCTGAGCAGTTCTTC.

The chain combines TRBV7-6 with TRBJ1-2; the D gene is possibly TRBD1 (5 bases). This CDR3 region has 14 residues. Germline V gene data show CDR1 as SGHVS and CDR2 as FNYEAQ. Trimming left V 2 bases short and J 8 bases short, with 15 bases between. The chain's CDR3 is CASSLTQGTGGYTF. CDR3 nucleotide sequence: TGTGCCAGCAGCTTAACCCAGGGTACGGGAGGCTACACCTTC.

In the case of this clonotype: A much larger clone sits a single nucleotide away, making a read error possible. This chain uses TRBV3-1 with TRBJ2-7; TRBD1 might be the D (5 bases). CDR1 and CDR2 from the germline V gene are LGHDT and YNNKEL (reference sequence). CDR3 length equals 11 residues. The V end lost 4 bases, the J end lost 8 bases, and 9 bases lay between the germline ends. CDR3 region: CASSPDTKQYF. DNA of the CDR3: TGTGCCAGCAGCCCGGACACCAAGCAGTACTTC.

This chain joins TRBV29-1 and TRBJ2-7; TRBD2 aligns across 7 bases. The CDR3 consists of 13 residues. Trimming cost V 7 bases and J 2 bases; bases outside gene matches: 8. Germline CDR1 SQVTM, CDR2 ANQGSEA. CDR3 DNA: TGCAGCGGGGGGGGGACGGCGACCTACGAGCAGTACTTC. Amino acid sequence: CSGGGTATYEQYF.

This clonotype was seen a few times. The rearrangement joins TRBV29-1 to TRBJ2-1, with D possibly matching TRBD2 (6 bases). Germline CDR1 SQVTM, CDR2 ANQGSEA. Trimming stripped 7 bases from V and 1 base from J, with 11 bases between. The CDR3 totals 13 residues. CDR3 bases: TGCAGCGGGATCGGGGGATCCTACAATGAGCAGTTCTTC. It codes for CSGIGGSYNEQFF.

There are a few counts of this clonotype. The CDR3: CASSYVQSGQETQYF. CDR3 in DNA: TGTGCCAGCAGTTACGTGCAGTCAGGCCAAGAGACCCAGTACTTC. The chain couples TRBV6-5 to TRBJ2-5; the D is unclear. The CDR3 is made up of 15 amino acids. With 2 bases removed from V and 1 base from J, the gap between germline ends came to 11 bases. Germline CDR1 and CDR2: MNHEY and SVGAGI.

The CDR3 here is CAWSAPAPGPPSRNTIYF. Here the CDR3 DNA reads TGTGCCTGGAGTGCCCCCGCCCCGGGCCCCCCATCCCGAAACACCATATATTTT. This chain links TRBV30 with TRBJ1-3; D is unresolved. This CDR3 has 18 amino acids. V gave up 1 base and J gave up 5 bases, with 24 bases separating them. Germline CDR1 and CDR2: GTSNPN and SVGIG (reference sequence).

J is TRBJ2-1 and V is TRBV7-9, with D maybe TRBD2 (5 bases). This CDR3 comprises 14 residues. Trimming cost V 1 base and J 12 bases, with 16 bases left between them. Germline V lookup: CDR1 SEHNR, CDR2 FQNEAQ (reference sequence). As DNA, the CDR3 is TGTGCCAGCAGCTTAGTAAATGGCACCCGGGGGCAGTTCTTC. Translation gives CASSLVNGTRGQFF.

The chain links TRBV29-1 to TRBJ1-2; D call uncertain. CDR3 size: 11 residues. Germline CDR1 is SQVTM and CDR2 is ANQGSEA. V was cut by 6 bases and J by 2 bases, with 7 bases left in between. Here the CDR3 reads CSVYSNYGYTF. The CDR3 bases are TGCAGCGTGTATAGCAACTATGGCTACACCTTC.

The J gene is TRBJ2-1, the V gene TRBV3-1; the D is unclear. V shed 2 bases and J shed 2 bases, with 1 base lying between them. Germline V gene sequence: CDR1 LGHDT, CDR2 YNNKEL (reference sequence). This CDR3 region has 12 residues. The CDR3 DNA is TGTGCCAGCAGCCAAACCTACAATGAGCAGTTCTTC. Residues: CASSQTYNEQFF.

This clonotype was found a few times. V is TRBV12-5 and J is TRBJ2-4; TRBD1 matches at 7 bases. There are 13 residues in the CDR3. The germline gives CDR1 LGHNT, CDR2 FRNRAP. With V trimmed by 5 bases and J by 12 bases, 10 bases remained unmatched. CDR3 coding DNA: TGTGCTAGTGGTGGGGAAGATGGGACAGATCAGTACTTC. This gives the protein CASGGEDGTDQYF.

This clonotype has just a few counts. The V and J genes are TRBV10-3 and TRBJ2-3; D remains ambiguous. This CDR3 comprises 14 residues. The V gene lost 0 bases and the J gene lost 6 bases, with 10 bases spanning the gap. The germline gives CDR1 ENHRY, CDR2 SYGVKD. The CDR3: CAISESTGVDTQYF. The DNA of the CDR3 is TGTGCCATCAGTGAGTCGACTGGGGTGGATACGCAGTATTTT.

CDR3 protein: CASRPRLAGSYNEQFF. The CDR3 DNA sequence: TGTGCCAGCAGACCCCGACTAGCCGGTTCCTACAATGAGCAGTTCTTC. This chain joins TRBV7-8 and TRBJ2-1; 7 positions match TRBD2. This CDR3 has 16 residues. Per germline, CDR1 SGHVS and CDR2 FQNEAQ. With 6 bases clipped from V and 1 base from J, the junction kept 9 bases outside the gene matches.

The J gene is TRBJ1-5, the V gene TRBV7-2, with 8 bases matching TRBD1. Germline V gene data show CDR1 as SGHTA and CDR2 as FQGNSA. This CDR3 region has 17 residues. V lost 3 bases, J lost 4 bases, and 11 bases stayed unmatched. DNA for the CDR3: TGTGCCAGCAGCTTGCAACTTTCCGGGACAGGAAATCAGCCCCAGCATTTT. This sequence encodes CASSLQLSGTGNQPQHF.

This clonotype was recorded a few times. The chain recombines TRBV18 with TRBJ1-1, with TRBD1 matching 7 bases. The germline CDR1 and CDR2 sequences are KGHSH and LQKENI. The CDR3 has 15 residues. J gave up 0 bases and V 3 bases, and 4 bases lay outside the gene matches. The CDR3 region has the DNA TGTGCCAGCTCACCGGACAGGCCGATGAACACTGAAGCTTTCTTT. Encoded protein: CASSPDRPMNTEAFF. The complete variable domain, with remaining parts taken from reference TRBV18 and TRBJ1-1, reads NAGVMQNPRHLVRRRGQEARLRCSPMKGHSHVYWYRQLPEEGLKFMVYLQKENIIDESGMPKERFSAEFPKEGPSILRIQQVVRGDSAAYFCASSPDRPMNTEAFFGQGTRLTVV.

This clonotype was picked up a small number of times. This chain joins TRBV29-1 and TRBJ2-5; 7 bases line up with TRBD1. Germline assignment: CDR1 SQVTM and CDR2 ANQGSEA. V gave up 7 bases and J gave up 5 bases; unmatched junction bases: 7. There are 12 residues in the CDR3. The DNA of the CDR3 is TGCAGCGAGAAGGGGGCAGGGGAGACCCAGTACTTC. Encoded protein: CSEKGAGETQYF.

The chain employs TRBV20-1 and TRBJ2-5, with 8 bases identical to TRBD1. From germline, CDR1 is DFQATT and CDR2 SNEGSKA (reference sequence). V lost 3 bases to trimming and J lost 3 bases; unmatched junction nucleotides: 3. The CDR3 spans 13 residues. The CDR3 spells CSASTTGEETQYF. The CDR3 DNA is TGCAGTGCTAGCACGACAGGGGAAGAGACCCAGTACTTC.

The CDR3 is CASSLVGLTDTQYF. CDR3 bases: TGTGCCAGCAGCTTGGTGGGGCTTACAGATACGCAGTATTTT. The V gene is TRBV5-5, the J gene TRBJ2-3, with D perhaps TRBD1 (5 bases). This CDR3 is built from 14 residues. Trimming stripped 0 bases from V and 3 bases from J, with 8 bases between. CDR1 SGHKS and CDR2 YYEKEE come from the germline V gene (reference sequence).

The rearrangement joins TRBV29-1 to TRBJ2-1, with TRBD2 identical over 13 bases. V shed 8 bases, J shed 9 bases, and the junction held 13 bases outside the gene matches. Germline CDR1 SQVTM, CDR2 ANQGSEA. The CDR3 consists of 15 residues. The CDR3 DNA sequence: TGCAGCCCTTCTCCGGGACTAGCGGGATTGGGTGAGCAGTTCTTC. Its translation is CSPSPGLAGLGEQFF.

The chain recombines TRBV10-3 with TRBJ2-1; the D gene is possibly TRBD2 (5 bases). Germline CDR1 ENHRY, CDR2 SYGVKD. Trimming stripped 8 bases from V and 4 bases from J, with 12 bases between. This CDR3 is 13 amino acids long. The CDR3 DNA reads as TGTGCCATCTGGAGGTCCCTTTACAATGAGCAGTTCTTC. Encoded protein: CAIWRSLYNEQFF.

V gene TRBV29-1 combines with J gene TRBJ2-1, with no clear D. Trimming took 0 bases from V and 3 from J, leaving 15 bases between them. Germline-derived CDR1 and CDR2 are SQVTM and ANQGSEA. CDR3 size: 16 residues. CDR3 nucleotides: TGCAGCGTTGAAGATCCTCGGAGTACCCACTACAATGAGCAGTTCTTC. Translated: CSVEDPRSTHYNEQFF.

This clonotype was seen only a few times. This chain connects TRBV7-6 to TRBJ2-4, with TRBD1 matching over 7 bases. The CDR3 sequence is 16 residues long. Per the germline V gene, CDR1 is SGHVS and CDR2 is FNYEAQ. Germline trimming cut 1 base from V and 2 bases from J; bases unmatched to any gene: 5. Written as DNA, the CDR3 is TGTGCCAGCAGCTTAGACAGGGGTTTGTCCAAAAACATTCAGTACTTC. This translates into CASSLDRGLSKNIQYF. Together with reference TRBV7-6 and TRBJ2-4, the CDR3 gives the full variable domain: GAGVSQSPRYKVTKRGQDVALRCDPISGHVSLYWYRQALGQGPEFLTYFNYEAQQDKSGLPNDRFSAERPEGSISTLTIQRTEQRDSAMYRCASSLDRGLSKNIQYFGAGTRLSVL.

DNA of the CDR3: TGCGCCAGCAGCTTGTGGCAAGAAGGCTCTGGGGCCAACGTCCTGACTTTC. Translation: CASSLWQEGSGANVLTF. The chain is built from TRBV5-1 and TRBJ2-6; the D is unclear. Per germline, CDR1 SGHRS and CDR2 YFSETQ. Trimming shortened V by 1 base and J by 0 bases, and 11 bases separated the two germline ends. This CDR3 contains 17 residues.

V gene TRBV10-2 combines with J gene TRBJ1-5; D not certain. CDR3 size: 14 residues. Germline V gene sequence: CDR1 WSHSY, CDR2 SAAADI. The V and J ends lost 4 bases and 7 bases respectively, with 14 bases between them. The chain's CDR3 is CASSGMLSQQPQHF. The CDR3 bases are TGCGCCAGCAGTGGGATGTTGTCCCAGCAGCCCCAGCATTTT.

This clonotype came up a few times. V is TRBV27 and J is TRBJ1-2, with TRBD1 as a possible D gene (6 bases). The CDR3 is 16 residues long. V was trimmed by 2 bases and J by 3 bases, leaving 16 bases between them. The germline V gene has CDR1 MNHEY and CDR2 SMNVEV (reference sequence). The CDR3 DNA reads as TGTGCCAGCAGTTTAGTCGCAGGGGTTTCGTACTATGGCTACACCTTC. Its protein product is CASSLVAGVSYYGYTF.

This sequence joins TRBV7-9 and TRBJ1-1, with D tentatively TRBD1 (6 bases). Germline loops: CDR1 SEHNR, CDR2 FQNEAQ (reference sequence). The CDR3 has 14 amino acids. V was clipped by 3 bases and J by 3 bases, with 11 bases between them. CDR3 DNA sequence: TGTGCCAGCAGCTTGGGGGGCGCTTACACTGAAGCTTTCTTT. Its translation is CASSLGGAYTEAFF.

This rearrangement joins TRBV29-1 to TRBJ1-2; 7 bases fit TRBD1. CDR3 size: 13 residues. The germline CDR1 and CDR2 sequences are SQVTM and ANQGSEA. J lost 7 bases, V lost 0 bases, and 5 bases had no gene match. The CDR3 loop reads CSVEEEQGSGYTF. In DNA, the CDR3 is TGCAGCGTTGAAGAGGAACAGGGGTCTGGCTACACCTTC.

The chain couples TRBV9 to TRBJ2-6; D not certain. CDR1 is SGDLS and CDR2 is YYNGEE in the germline V gene. CDR3 size: 17 residues. The V end lost 0 bases, the J end lost 0 bases, and 10 bases lay between the germline ends. CDR3 nucleotide sequence: TGTGCCAGCAGCGTAGATCCAACGGGCTCTGGGGCCAACGTCCTGACTTTC. The encoded protein is CASSVDPTGSGANVLTF.

The V and J genes are TRBV6-1 and TRBJ2-5; TRBD2 might be the D (6 bases). V dropped 6 bases and J dropped 5 bases, with 10 bases sitting between them. The germline V gene encodes CDR1 MNHNS and CDR2 SASEGT. This CDR3 is built from 12 residues. The CDR3 DNA follows: TGTGCCAGCAGGCGGGACCCCGAGACCCAGTACTTC. Encoded protein: CASRRDPETQYF.

This clonotype was seen only a few times. The CDR3 bases are TGTGCCATCAGTGGAAAACCGGGACAGACCTACAATGAGCAGTTCTTC. The encoded protein is CAISGKPGQTYNEQFF. The gene calls are TRBV10-3 and TRBJ2-1; 7 bases match TRBD1. CDR3 length: 16 residues. Germline V gene data show CDR1 as ENHRY and CDR2 as SYGVKD. V dropped 4 bases and J dropped 2; count of bases not matched to a gene: 8.